This entry is about one T cell receptor (beta chain). MiXCR, run by TCRdb on the 5' RACE reads, gives a single entry per CDR3 protein. In the table there are about 520,000 distinct CDR3 sequences, approximately 22% of which are singletons. The sample belongs to a study of identical twins. The same data also contributed to another study, on T cells expressing NK-cell markers. That paper notes: Sorted CD3+CD56-NKG2C+, CD3+CD56+NKG2C- and CD3+CD56+NKG2C+ T cells were the source of the TCR beta repertoires. One of the eight sequenced donors was seronegative, whereas the other seven were HCMV-seropositive.

The clonotype originates from a woman aged 18-29 years in good health. Sequenced material: CD4+ T cells sorted from blood.

CDR3 nucleotide sequence: TGTGCCAGCAGACCGGCGGACAGGATGGCGTGGGGCTACACCTTC. It specifies CASRPADRMAWGYTF. The V and J genes are TRBV12-3 or TRBV12-4 and TRBJ1-2; 7 bases agree with TRBD1. J gave up 8 bases and V 6 bases, and 15 bases lay outside the gene matches. This CDR3 has 15 amino acids.